This T cell receptor (beta chain) was recorded in a study of T cell responses to AZD1222 COVID-19 vaccine. TCRdb's table, derived via immunoSEQ multiplex PCR, lists solely in-frame clones and lacks some. Of about 110,000 clones detected, 81% appear once; the ten largest clones hold roughly 5%. Trimming at V came to 4 bases and at J to 7 bases, leaving 7 bases not matched to a gene. Germline values: CDR1 SGHTA, CDR2 FQGNSA. The CDR3 covers 14 residues. The input for sequencing was peripheral blood, taken on day 0 of AZD1222 vaccination. V and J are TRBV7-2 and TRBJ1-5; 7 positions agree with TRBD1. The TCR sequence derives from an adult in good health. DNA for the CDR3: TGTGCCAGCAGCTCTCGACAGGGCCGACAGCCCCAGCATTTT. Protein product: CASSSRQGRQPQHF.